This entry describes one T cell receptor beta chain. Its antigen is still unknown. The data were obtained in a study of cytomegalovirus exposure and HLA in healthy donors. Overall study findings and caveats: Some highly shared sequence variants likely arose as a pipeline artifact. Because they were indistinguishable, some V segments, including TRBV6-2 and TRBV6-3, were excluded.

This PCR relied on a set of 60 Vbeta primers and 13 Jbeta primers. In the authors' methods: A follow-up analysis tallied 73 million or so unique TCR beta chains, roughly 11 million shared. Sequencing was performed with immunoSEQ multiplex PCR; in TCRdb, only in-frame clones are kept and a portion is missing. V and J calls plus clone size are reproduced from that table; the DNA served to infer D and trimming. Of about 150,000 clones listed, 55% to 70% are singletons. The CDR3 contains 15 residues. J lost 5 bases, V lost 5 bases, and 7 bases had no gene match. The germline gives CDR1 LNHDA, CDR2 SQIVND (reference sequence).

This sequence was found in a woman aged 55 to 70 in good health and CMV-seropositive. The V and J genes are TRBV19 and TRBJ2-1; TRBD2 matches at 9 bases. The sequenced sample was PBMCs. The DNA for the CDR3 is TGTGCCAGTAGTCCCGGGACTAGCAGAAACAATGAGCAGTTCTTC. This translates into CASSPGTSRNNEQFF.